This T cell receptor (beta chain) was sequenced in a study of blood T cell repertoires in COVID-19. As for the study in general: Whether acute or convalescent, the COVID-19 samples came from the United States, Italy and Spain. In each case, the material was cDNA or gDNA derived from T cells, B-cell-depleted T cells, or PBMCs.

Original handling: It was from reference gene primer amplification that nucleated cell counts were estimated. Some clones are missing from TCRdb's copy, which holds only in-frame ones; the method was immunoSEQ multiplex PCR. D and trimming come from the DNA, and the V and J calls and clone size come from that table. The sample contains under 200,000 clones, around 90% of which appear only once. The sample taken for sequencing was peripheral blood. The sequence derives from a man aged 60 to 75 with active or convalescent COVID-19.

DNA of the CDR3: TGTGCCAGCAGTCCTTATGGGAGACAGCCCCAGCATTTT. It specifies CASSPYGRQPQHF. This sequence joins TRBV2 and TRBJ1-5; D is unresolved. This CDR3 spans 13 amino acids. Germline V gene sequence: CDR1 SNHLY, CDR2 FYNNEI. V gave up 5 bases and J gave up 7 bases, with 12 bases separating them.